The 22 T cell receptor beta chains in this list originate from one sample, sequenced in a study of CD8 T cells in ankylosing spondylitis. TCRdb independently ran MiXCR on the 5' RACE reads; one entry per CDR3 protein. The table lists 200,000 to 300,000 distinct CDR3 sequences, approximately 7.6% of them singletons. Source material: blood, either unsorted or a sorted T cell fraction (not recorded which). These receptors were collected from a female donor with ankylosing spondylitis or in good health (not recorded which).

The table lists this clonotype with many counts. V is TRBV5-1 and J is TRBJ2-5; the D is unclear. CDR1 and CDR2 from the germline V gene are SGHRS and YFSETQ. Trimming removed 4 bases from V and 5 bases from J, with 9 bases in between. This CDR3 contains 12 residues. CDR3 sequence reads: CASSGSMETQYF. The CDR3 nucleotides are TGCGCCAGCAGCGGATCCATGGAGACCCAGTACTTC.

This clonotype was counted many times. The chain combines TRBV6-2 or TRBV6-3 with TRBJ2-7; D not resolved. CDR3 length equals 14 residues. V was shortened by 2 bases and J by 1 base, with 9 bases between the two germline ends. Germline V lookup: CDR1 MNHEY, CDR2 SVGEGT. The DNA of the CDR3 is TGTGCCAGCAGTTACGAGAACCTATCCTACGAGCAGTACTTC. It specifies CASSYENLSYEQYF.

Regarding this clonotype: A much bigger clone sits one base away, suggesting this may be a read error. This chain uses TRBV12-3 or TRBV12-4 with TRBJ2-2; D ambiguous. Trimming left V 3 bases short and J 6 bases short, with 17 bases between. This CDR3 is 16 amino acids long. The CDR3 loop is CASSLRPEPRAGELFF. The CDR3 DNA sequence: TGTGCCAGCAGTTTGAGGCCGGAACCCAGAGCCGGGGAGCTGTTTTTT.

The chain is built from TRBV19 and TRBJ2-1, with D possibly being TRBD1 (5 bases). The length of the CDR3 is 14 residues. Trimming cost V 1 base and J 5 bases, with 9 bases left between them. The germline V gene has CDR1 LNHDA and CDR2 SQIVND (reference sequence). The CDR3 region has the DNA TGTGCCAGTAGTATAGTACCAGGGAACAATGAGCAGTTCTTC. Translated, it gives CASSIVPGNNEQFF.

The CDR3 loop is CSGQGTSGRAGFF. The CDR3 coding sequence is TGCAGTGGCCAGGGGACTAGCGGGAGGGCTGGGTTCTTC. The chain combines TRBV20-1 with TRBJ2-1; TRBD2 aligns across 16 bases. V was clipped by 7 bases and J by 15 bases; unmatched bases: 9. CDR1 is DFQATT, CDR2 SNEGSKA, per germline (reference sequence). The CDR3 consists of 13 residues.

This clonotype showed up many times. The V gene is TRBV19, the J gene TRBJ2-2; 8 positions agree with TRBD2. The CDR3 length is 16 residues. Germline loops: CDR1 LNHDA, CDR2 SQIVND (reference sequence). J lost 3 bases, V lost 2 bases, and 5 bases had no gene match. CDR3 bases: TGTGCCAGTAGTATATCCAGCGGGAGTTACACCGGGGAGCTGTTTTTT. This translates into CASSISSGSYTGELFF.

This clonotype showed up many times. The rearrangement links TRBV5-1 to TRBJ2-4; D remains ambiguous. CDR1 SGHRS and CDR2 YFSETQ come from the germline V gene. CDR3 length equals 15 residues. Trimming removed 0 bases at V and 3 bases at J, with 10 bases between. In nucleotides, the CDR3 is TGCGCCAGCAGCTTGGAAATGGCCAGCAAAAACATTCAGTACTTC. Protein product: CASSLEMASKNIQYF.

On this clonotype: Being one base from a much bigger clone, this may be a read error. The DNA for the CDR3 is TGTGCCGGCAGTCCGGACAGGCCGGGCGAGCAGTTCTTC. It yields the protein CAGSPDRPGEQFF. V is TRBV12-3 or TRBV12-4 and J is TRBJ2-1; 7 bases align to TRBD1. The CDR3 loop spans 13 amino acids.

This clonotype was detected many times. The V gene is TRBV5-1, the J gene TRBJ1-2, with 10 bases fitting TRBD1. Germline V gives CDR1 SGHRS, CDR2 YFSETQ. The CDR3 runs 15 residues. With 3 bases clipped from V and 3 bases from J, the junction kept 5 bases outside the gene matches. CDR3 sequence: CASSYDRGQDYGYTF. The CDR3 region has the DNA TGCGCCAGCAGCTACGACAGGGGGCAGGACTATGGCTACACCTTC.

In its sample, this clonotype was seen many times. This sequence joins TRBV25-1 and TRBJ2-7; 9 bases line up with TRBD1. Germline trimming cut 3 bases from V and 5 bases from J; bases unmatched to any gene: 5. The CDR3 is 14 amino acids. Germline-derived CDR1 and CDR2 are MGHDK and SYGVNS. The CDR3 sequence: CASSDGQGFNEQYF. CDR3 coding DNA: TGTGCCAGCAGTGACGGACAGGGGTTCAACGAGCAGTACTTC.

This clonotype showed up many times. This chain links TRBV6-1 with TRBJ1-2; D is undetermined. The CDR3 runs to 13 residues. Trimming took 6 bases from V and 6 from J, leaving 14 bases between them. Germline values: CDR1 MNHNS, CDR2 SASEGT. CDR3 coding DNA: TGTGCCAGCAGCTCAACAAGGCTCAATGGCTACACCTTC. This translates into CASSSTRLNGYTF.

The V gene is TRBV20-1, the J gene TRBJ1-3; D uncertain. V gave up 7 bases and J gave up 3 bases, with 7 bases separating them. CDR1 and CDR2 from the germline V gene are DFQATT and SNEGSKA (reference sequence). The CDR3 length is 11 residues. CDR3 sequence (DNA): TGCAGTGTCCGGGTTGGAAACACCATATATTTT. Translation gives CSVRVGNTIYF.

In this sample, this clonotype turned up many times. This chain's CDR3 is CASSPPGLALYPQFF. In nucleotides, the CDR3 is TGTGCCAGCAGCCCCCCGGGACTAGCGCTTTATCCGCAGTTCTTC. V gene TRBV9 combines with J gene TRBJ2-1; 10 bases line up with TRBD2. The germline gives CDR1 SGDLS, CDR2 YYNGEE. CDR3 size: 15 residues. V shed 4 bases and J 12 bases; nucleotides not matched to a gene: 13.

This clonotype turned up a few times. CDR3 in amino acids: CASSLNPRQRHTDTQYF. The CDR3 nucleotides are TGTGCCAGCAGCTTAAACCCCAGACAGAGGCACACAGATACGCAGTATTTT. The chain recombines TRBV7-9 with TRBJ2-3; tentatively, D is TRBD1 (5 bases). With 2 bases removed from V and 2 bases from J, the gap between germline ends came to 17 bases. Per the germline V gene, CDR1 is SEHNR and CDR2 is FQNEAQ (reference sequence). The CDR3 runs to 17 residues.

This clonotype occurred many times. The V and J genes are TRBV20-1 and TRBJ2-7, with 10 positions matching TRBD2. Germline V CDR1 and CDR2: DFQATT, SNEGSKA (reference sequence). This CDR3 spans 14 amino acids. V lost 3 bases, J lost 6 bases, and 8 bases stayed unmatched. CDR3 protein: CSASRTSGTGEQYF. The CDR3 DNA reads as TGCAGTGCTAGCCGGACTAGCGGCACTGGCGAGCAGTACTTC.

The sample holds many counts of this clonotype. The CDR3 sequence: CASSPGQRMGGYTF. The CDR3 DNA reads TGTGCCAGCTCACCGGGACAGAGGATGGGGGGCTACACCTTC. The rearrangement joins TRBV18 to TRBJ1-2, with 7 bases fitting TRBD1. Germline CDR1 reads KGHSH; CDR2 reads LQKENI. Trimming took 3 bases from V and 8 from J; bases not matched to a gene: 9. This CDR3 is 14 amino acids long.

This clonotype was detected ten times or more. The CDR3 DNA reads as TGTGCCAGCAGTCTGTGGACAGGCGAGGGCCATGGCTACACCTTC. It encodes CASSLWTGEGHGYTF. The gene calls are TRBV25-1 and TRBJ1-2; 7 bases match TRBD1. CDR1 and CDR2 from the germline V gene are MGHDK and SYGVNS. V lost 5 bases and J lost 6; bases outside the gene matches: 12. The CDR3 is 15 amino acids.

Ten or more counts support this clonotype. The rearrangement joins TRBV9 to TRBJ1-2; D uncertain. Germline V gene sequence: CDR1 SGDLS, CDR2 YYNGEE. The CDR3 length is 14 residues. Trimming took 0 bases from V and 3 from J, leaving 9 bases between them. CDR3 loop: CASSVDPTYYGYTF. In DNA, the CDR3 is TGTGCCAGCAGCGTAGACCCAACCTACTATGGCTACACCTTC.

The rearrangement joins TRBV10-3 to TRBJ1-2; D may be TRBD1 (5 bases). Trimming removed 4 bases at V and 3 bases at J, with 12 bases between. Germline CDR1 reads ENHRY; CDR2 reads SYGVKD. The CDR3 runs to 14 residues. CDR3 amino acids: CAISGRGADYGYTF. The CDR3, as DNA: TGTGCCATCAGTGGTAGGGGCGCGGACTATGGCTACACCTTC.

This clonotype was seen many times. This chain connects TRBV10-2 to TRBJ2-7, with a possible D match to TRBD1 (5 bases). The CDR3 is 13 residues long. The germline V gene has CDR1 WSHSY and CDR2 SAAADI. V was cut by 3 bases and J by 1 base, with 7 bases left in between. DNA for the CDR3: TGCGCCAGCAGTGATGACAGTTCCTACGAGCAGTACTTC. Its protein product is CASSDDSSYEQYF.

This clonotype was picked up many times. CDR3 protein: CASSLDRADNYEQYF. CDR3 DNA: TGTGCCAGCAGCTTAGATCGGGCAGATAACTACGAGCAGTACTTC. The J gene is TRBJ2-7, the V gene TRBV11-2; D unclear. The CDR3 is made up of 15 amino acids. Trimming pared 0 bases from V and 3 bases from J, leaving 12 bases between. The germline V gene has CDR1 SGHAT and CDR2 FQNNGV.

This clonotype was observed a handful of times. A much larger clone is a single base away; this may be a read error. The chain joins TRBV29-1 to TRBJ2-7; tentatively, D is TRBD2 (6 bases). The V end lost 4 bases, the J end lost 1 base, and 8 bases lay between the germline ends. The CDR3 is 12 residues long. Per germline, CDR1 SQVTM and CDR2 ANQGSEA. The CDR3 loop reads CSVGGESYEQYF. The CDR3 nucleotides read TGCAGCGTTGGGGGGGAGTCCTACGAGCAGTACTTC.